This TCR beta chain was captured by sequencing in a study of T cell changes during pregnancy in multiple sclerosis. Data came from immunoSEQ multiplex PCR; TCRdb stores just in-frame clones and leaves some out. The table has tens of thousands of clones, around 93% seen once; the top ten hold approximately 0.5%. The CDR3 has 14 residues. The ends lost 5 bases at V and 7 bases at J; junction bases unmatched: 8. Germline V gives CDR1 SGHNT, CDR2 YENEEA. The rearrangement links TRBV11-3 to TRBJ2-1; 7 bases are a match to TRBD1. The TCR sequence derives from a female donor with multiple sclerosis, enrolled in a pregnancy study. The specimen comprised CD4+ T cells from peripheral blood mononuclear cells, sampled after pregnancy. The CDR3: CASSRMTGRNEQFF. In DNA form, the CDR3 reads TGTGCCAGCAGCCGAATGACAGGGCGGAATGAGCAGTTCTTC.